These T cell receptor beta chains were read from a single sample in a study of Tregs in tolerant kidney transplant recipients. The table came from immunoSEQ multiplex PCR; TCRdb's copy has only in-frame clones and leaves some out. The data hold 90,000 or so clones, with just over 90% observed a single time. The material sequenced was CD8+ T cells from blood. All receptors derive from a human donor in good health. The CDR3 runs from the conserved cysteine through the conserved F or W. Each record gives: J gene, clone size, V gene, CDR3 length, D gene, CDR3 protein, CDR3 DNA. The D gene is left open where the match is weak. A clone size is listed for some rows: how often the clone was seen (once, few, many), or a class if it is expanded.

TRBJ2-1,once,TRBV5-5,15,-,CASSLGRSSYNEQFF,TGTGCCAGCAGCTTGGGACGGAGCTCCTACAATGAGCAGTTCTTC
TRBJ1-5,-,TRBV9,14,-,CASSPTSHHQPQHF,TGTGCCAGCAGCCCTACTAGCCACCATCAGCCCCAGCATTTT
TRBJ2-1,-,TRBV7-9,15,TRBD1,CASSWGTGVYNEQFF,TGTGCCAGCAGCTGGGGGACAGGCGTTTACAATGAGCAGTTCTTC
TRBJ1-6,-,TRBV9,16,-,CASAGDGGSYNSPLHF,TGTGCCAGCGCTGGGGACGGGGGCTCCTATAATTCACCCCTCCACTTT
TRBJ2-7,-,TRBV7-9,16,-,CASSLAQGADYYEQYF,TGTGCCAGCAGCTTAGCGCAAGGCGCAGATTACTACGAGCAGTACTTC
TRBJ1-1,-,TRBV5-4,13,-,CAALKGSDTEAFF,TGTGCCGCGTTAAAGGGTTCGGACACTGAAGCTTTCTTT
TRBJ1-1,once,TRBV18,14,-,CASSGAGLNTEAFF,TGTGCCAGCTCCGGCGCCGGACTGAACACTGAAGCTTTCTTT
TRBJ2-1,-,TRBV11-3,14,TRBD1,CASSTYDRVGEQFF,TGTGCCAGCAGCACTTATGACAGGGTCGGTGAGCAGTTCTTC
TRBJ2-2,-,TRBV2,16,TRBD2,CASSPRDYPNTGELFF,TGTGCCAGCAGTCCCCGGGACTACCCGAACACCGGGGAGCTGTTTTTT
TRBJ2-7,-,TRBV19,16,-,CASSIIASTAPYEQYF,TGTGCCAGTAGTATTATTGCCTCGACAGCGCCCTACGAGCAGTACTTC
TRBJ1-3,-,TRBV30,15,-,CAWGWTAAGGNTIYF,TGTGCCTGGGGCTGGACAGCTGCTGGGGGAAACACCATATATTTT
TRBJ2-1,-,TRBV5-1,15,-,CASSPEGRRYNEQFF,TGCGCCAGCAGCCCCGAGGGGCGCAGATACAATGAGCAGTTCTTC
TRBJ1-2,-,TRBV27,15,TRBD1,CASSDPGQGYYGYTF,TGTGCCAGCAGCGACCCGGGACAGGGCTACTATGGCTACACCTTC
TRBJ2-7,-,TRBV7-2,15,TRBD1,CASSLLGTGGYEQYF,TGTGCCAGCAGCTTGTTGGGGACAGGGGGGTACGAGCAGTACTTC
TRBJ2-1,-,TRBV30,19,TRBD2,CAWSGWAGTSGSTYNEQFF,TGTGCCTGGAGTGGGTGGGCGGGGACTAGCGGATCGACCTACAATGAGCAGTTCTTC
TRBJ1-2,-,TRBV9,13,-,CASSDRSLYGYTF,TGTGCCAGCAGCGACCGGTCTCTCTATGGCTACACCTTC
TRBJ2-2,-,TRBV19,13,-,CASSPQGGGELFF,TGTGCCAGTAGCCCGCAGGGCGGCGGGGAGCTGTTTTTT
TRBJ2-1,-,TRBV21-1,13,-,CARGGLAPNEQFF,TGTGCCAGAGGGGGACTAGCGCCAAATGAGCAGTTCTTC
TRBJ2-1,-,TRBV14,17,TRBD1,CASSRALRQGARNEQFF,TGTGCCAGCAGCCGGGCCCTCAGGCAGGGGGCTAGGAATGAGCAGTTCTTC
TRBJ2-2,-,TRBV6-1,13,-,CASSELGVGELFF,TGTGCCAGCAGTGAATTGGGGGTCGGGGAGCTGTTTTTT
TRBJ2-1,-,TRBV12-5,14,-,CASGLPYQYNEQFF,TGTGCTAGTGGTTTGCCCTATCAGTACAATGAGCAGTTCTTC
TRBJ2-1,-,TRBV6-5,14,TRBD2,CASSALAGGDEQFF,TGTGCCAGCAGTGCCCTAGCGGGAGGGGATGAGCAGTTCTTC
TRBJ2-7,-,TRBV2,12,TRBD1,CASRDRVYEQYF,TGTGCCAGCAGGGACAGGGTTTACGAGCAGTACTTC
TRBJ2-3,-,TRBV5-1,17,TRBD2,CASSLMVGAGLTDTQYF,TGCGCCAGCAGCTTGATGGTTGGAGCGGGGCTCACAGATACGCAGTATTTT
TRBJ2-7,-,TRBV18,16,TRBD2,CASSPPEGRARYEQYF,TGTGCCAGCTCACCACCAGAAGGGAGGGCCCGCTACGAGCAGTACTTC
TRBJ2-7,few,TRBV27,15,TRBD2,CASSLQVTSEKEQYF,TGTGCCAGCAGTTTACAGGTGACTAGCGAGAAAGAGCAGTACTTC
TRBJ2-2,-,TRBV11-2,12,-,CASSFLSGELFF,TGTGCCAGCAGCTTTTTGTCGGGGGAGCTGTTTTTT
TRBJ1-1,-,TRBV5-6,11,-,CASSFAGGAFF,TGTGCCAGCAGCTTCGCGGGTGGGGCTTTCTTT
TRBJ2-7,-,TRBV5-6,13,-,CASSSTWLYEQYF,TGTGCCAGCAGTTCTACTTGGCTCTACGAGCAGTACTTC
TRBJ2-3,-,TRBV6-1,17,TRBD2,CASSESLLAGATDTQYF,TGTGCCAGCAGTGAATCGCTACTAGCGGGGGCCACAGATACGCAGTATTTT
TRBJ2-7,-,TRBV5-5,15,TRBD2,CASSAPTSGSYEQYF,TGTGCCAGCAGCGCGCCGACTAGCGGGAGTTACGAGCAGTACTTC
TRBJ1-1,-,TRBV9,15,-,CASSTRQKPNTEAFF,TGTGCCAGCAGCACCAGACAGAAACCGAACACTGAAGCTTTCTTT
TRBJ1-1,-,TRBV25-1,13,TRBD1,CASSEYRGGEAFF,TGTGCCAGCAGTGAATACAGGGGGGGTGAAGCTTTCTTT
TRBJ2-7,-,TRBV7-9,11,-,CASTPLFEQYF,TGTGCCAGCACCCCCTTATTCGAGCAGTACTTC
TRBJ2-2,-,TRBV13,17,-,CASSPGGPELNTGELFF,TGTGCCAGCAGCCCCGGGGGGCCAGAGCTTAACACCGGGGAGCTGTTTTTT
TRBJ1-5,-,TRBV11-2,15,TRBD1,CASSQGTGYNQPQHF,TGTGCCAGCAGCCAAGGGACAGGGTATAATCAGCCCCAGCATTTT
TRBJ1-1,-,TRBV5-1,14,-,CASSLAGEWAEAFF,TGCGCCAGCAGCTTGGCGGGGGAGTGGGCTGAAGCTTTCTTT
TRBJ2-2,-,TRBV7-9,17,TRBD2,CASSLGLAGLNTGELFF,TGTGCCAGCAGCTTGGGGCTAGCGGGGCTAAACACCGGGGAGCTGTTTTTT
TRBJ1-6,-,TRBV7-8,21,TRBD1,CASSPQGVRSGGRNMNSPLHF,TGTGCCAGCAGCCCGCAGGGGGTTAGGTCAGGAGGACGGAATATGAATTCACCCCTCCACTTT
TRBJ1-3,-,TRBV10-3,12,-,CAIAPAGNTIYF,TGTGCCATCGCGCCAGCTGGAAACACCATATATTTT
TRBJ2-7,-,TRBV27,15,TRBD2,CASSFGLAGFYEQYF,TGTGCCAGCAGTTTTGGCCTAGCGGGATTCTACGAGCAGTACTTC
TRBJ1-1,-,TRBV6-5,13,-,CASSYSGLVEAFF,TGTGCCAGCAGTTACTCAGGTCTTGTTGAAGCTTTCTTT
TRBJ2-7,-,TRBV5-5,15,-,CASSSKYREPYEQYF,TGTGCCAGCAGTTCAAAGTACAGGGAACCCTACGAGCAGTACTTC
TRBJ1-2,-,TRBV5-5,14,-,CASSLAHSNYGYTF,TGTGCCAGCAGCTTGGCCCACAGCAACTATGGCTACACCTTC
TRBJ2-5,-,TRBV15,14,-,CATSRRDNKETQYF,TGTGCCACCAGCAGGCGTGATAACAAAGAGACCCAGTACTTC
TRBJ1-6,-,TRBV4-1,18,-,CASSQDQVLRLGNSPLHF,TGCGCCAGCAGCCAAGATCAAGTACTGCGCCTTGGGAATTCACCCCTCCACTTT
TRBJ2-1,once,TRBV5-1,15,TRBD2,CASAGLAGDLDEQFF,TGCGCCAGCGCTGGCCTAGCGGGTGATCTGGATGAGCAGTTCTTC
TRBJ2-5,-,TRBV5-1,20,TRBD2,CASSWRGLAGGRVKLATQYF,TGCGCCAGCAGCTGGAGGGGACTAGCGGGAGGGCGTGTAAAGTTGGCGACCCAGTACTTC
TRBJ2-3,-,TRBV7-8,14,TRBD1,CASSSITGVETQYF,TGTGCCAGCAGCTCAATCACAGGGGTGGAGACGCAGTATTTT
TRBJ2-7,-,TRBV10-3,13,TRBD2,CAISGSGDYEQYF,TGTGCCATCAGTGGTAGCGGGGATTACGAGCAGTACTTC
TRBJ1-3,once,TRBV9,14,-,CASSVEGSGNTIYF,TGTGCCAGCAGCGTAGAAGGGTCTGGAAACACCATATATTTT
TRBJ1-1,-,TRBV27,13,-,CASSLYPNTEAFF,TGTGCCAGCAGTCTCTACCCGAACACTGAAGCTTTCTTT
TRBJ2-3,-,TRBV6-4,15,-,CASSPDGGGEDTQYF,TGTGCCAGCAGTCCTGACGGGGGTGGGGAAGATACGCAGTATTTT
TRBJ2-3,-,TRBV10-2,16,TRBD2,CASSHGLAGESGTQYF,TGCGCCAGCAGTCATGGACTAGCGGGAGAATCTGGTACGCAGTATTTT
TRBJ1-1,-,TRBV2,16,TRBD1,CASASSQGARITEAFF,TGTGCCAGCGCTAGCTCCCAGGGGGCGCGTATTACTGAAGCTTTCTTT
TRBJ1-1,-,TRBV2,14,-,CASSEPNKNTEAFF,TGTGCCAGCAGTGAACCCAACAAGAACACTGAAGCTTTCTTT
TRBJ2-7,-,TRBV27,13,-,CASSLSVNYEQYF,TGTGCCAGCAGTTTAAGCGTAAACTACGAGCAGTACTTC